The clone carrying this TCR beta chain has only a few counts. Its antigen is currently unknown. The TCR beta cDNA libraries contained unique molecular identifiers. Each CDR3 protein gets one entry after TCRdb re-called the PCR reads with MiXCR. The sample has about 460,000 distinct CDR3 sequences; roughly 45% are singletons. V lost 5 bases and J lost 10, with 12 bases in between. Germline assignment: CDR1 SGHTA and CDR2 FQGTGA. The CDR3 length is 12 residues. The data derive from a study of post-analysis software for immune sequencing data. Findings and limits, study-wide: Among multiple sclerosis patients, normalized Chao1 diversity was significantly below that of controls. A few TRBV segments (TRBV5-6, TRBV5-1 and TRBV20-1 among them) occurred more frequently in patients than in controls.

The receptor comes from a girl between 10 and 17 years old with multiple sclerosis. The sample taken for sequencing was blood. The gene calls are TRBV7-3 and TRBJ2-1; no clear D gene. Written as DNA, the CDR3 is TGTGCCAGCAGCGACCCTGGACGGGAGCAGTTCTTC. This sequence encodes CASSDPGREQFF.